The 32 T cell receptor beta chains given below trace back to one sample, sequenced in a study of CD8 T cells in ankylosing spondylitis. TCRdb processed the 5' RACE reads anew with MiXCR; each CDR3 protein has one entry. The repertoire has 150,000 to 200,000 distinct CDR3 sequences, under 15% of them found once; the top ten carry about 10%. Sequences were obtained from blood, either unsorted or a sorted T cell fraction (not recorded which). These receptor sequences come from a female donor with ankylosing spondylitis or in good health (not recorded which).

The chain links TRBV2 to TRBJ2-7; D remains ambiguous. Germline V gives CDR1 SNHLY, CDR2 FYNNEI. The CDR3 totals 12 residues. The V end lost 8 bases, the J end lost 7 bases, and 15 bases lay between the germline ends. CDR3 sequence reads: CASSGLSQEQYF. The CDR3 region has the DNA TGTGCCAGCTCCGGCCTCTCCCAGGAGCAGTACTTC.

The table lists this clonotype with many counts. J is TRBJ2-2 and V is TRBV25-1, with TRBD1 matching over 7 bases. CDR1 is MGHDK, CDR2 SYGVNS, per germline. The CDR3 spans 16 residues. V shed 4 bases and J 2 bases; nucleotides not matched to a gene: 7. CDR3 bases: TGTGCCAGCAGTGGTACAAAGGGGGCAAACACCGGGGAGCTGTTTTTT. Its translation is CASSGTKGANTGELFF.

For this clonotype: This sequence may be a read error, since a much larger clone differs from it by one base. The chain employs TRBV5-1 and TRBJ1-4; TRBD1 agrees at 9 bases. V gave up 0 bases and J gave up 3 bases; unmatched junction bases: 3. Looked up from germline, CDR1 is SGHRS and CDR2 is YFSETQ. The CDR3 runs 16 residues. Written as DNA, the CDR3 is TGCGCCAGCAGCTTGGGGGACAGGGCGGCTAATGAAAAACTGTTTTTT. Protein product: CASSLGDRAANEKLFF.

This chain joins TRBV28 and TRBJ2-7, with a possible D match to TRBD2 (6 bases). This CDR3 has 13 amino acids. Germline-derived CDR1 and CDR2 are MDHEN and SYDVKM. Trimming took off 6 bases at V and 7 bases at J, with 16 bases between the two ends. CDR3 protein: CASSQRVPGEQYF. CDR3 nucleotides: TGTGCCAGCAGCCAGCGGGTCCCCGGGGAGCAGTACTTC.

This clonotype was counted ten times or more. The gene calls are TRBV12-3 or TRBV12-4 and TRBJ2-1, with a tentative D call TRBD1 (6 bases). Deletions cut 6 bases from V and 8 bases from J, with 11 bases between. CDR3 length equals 12 residues. The CDR3 loop is CASSYREHEQFF. CDR3 coding DNA: TGTGCCAGCAGCTACAGGGAGCATGAGCAGTTCTTC.

This clonotype was observed at least ten times. The chain carries TRBV2 and TRBJ2-7; D unclear. The germline V gene has CDR1 SNHLY and CDR2 FYNNEI. The CDR3 spans 14 residues. Trimming took off 4 bases at V and 0 bases at J, with 10 bases between the two ends. In DNA, the CDR3 is TGTGCCAGCAGTGTGGAGAGGAGCTCCTACGAGCAGTACTTC. Encoded protein: CASSVERSSYEQYF.

This clonotype was observed many times. The chain employs TRBV15 and TRBJ1-5, with 12 bases aligning to TRBD1. The CDR3 covers 19 residues. Germline V gene data show CDR1 as LNHNV and CDR2 as YYDKDF (reference sequence). V was clipped by 3 bases and J by 6 bases; unmatched bases: 15. CDR3 DNA sequence: TGTGCCACCAGCAGGGCAGGGCCGGGACAGGGGGCGCCGCGTCAGCCCCAGCATTTT. Protein: CATSRAGPGQGAPRQPQHF.

This clonotype has a count of ten or more. V gene TRBV28 combines with J gene TRBJ1-5, with no clear D. The CDR3 runs to 14 residues. Germline assignment: CDR1 MDHEN and CDR2 SYDVKM. Trimming removed 5 bases from V and 0 bases from J, with 8 bases in between. CDR3 region: CASSGLYSNQPQHF. CDR3 DNA sequence: TGTGCCAGCAGTGGACTGTATAGCAATCAGCCCCAGCATTTT.

This clonotype has more than one count but fewer than ten. V usage is TRBV5-1 and J usage is TRBJ2-2; 8 positions match TRBD1. The CDR3 extends over 14 amino acids. Per germline, CDR1 SGHRS and CDR2 YFSETQ. V shed 4 bases, J shed 6 bases, and the junction held 5 bases outside the gene matches. CDR3 bases: TGCGCCAGCAGCCCAGCGACAGGGGCCGGGGAGCTGTTTTTT. This gives the protein CASSPATGAGELFF.

This clonotype was counted between two and nine times. The chain recombines TRBV20-1 with TRBJ2-2; D perhaps matches TRBD2 (7 bases). The V end lost 6 bases, the J end lost 6 bases, and 14 bases lay between the germline ends. The CDR3 is 13 amino acids. CDR1 DFQATT and CDR2 SNEGSKA come from the germline V gene (reference sequence). CDR3 in DNA: TGCAGTGCACGGAGGGAGGGGGCCGGGGAGCTGTTTTTT. Translated: CSARREGAGELFF.

This clonotype was seen ten or more times. The CDR3 nucleotides are TGCGCCAGCAGCCCCTTCGGAGAGGGCGACACTGAAGCTTTCTTT. The encoded protein is CASSPFGEGDTEAFF. The chain uses TRBV5-1 and TRBJ1-1; D gene uncertain. V lost 4 bases and J lost 3, with 16 bases in between. Germline-derived CDR1 and CDR2 are SGHRS and YFSETQ. There are 15 residues in the CDR3.

This clonotype was detected a few times. The rearrangement links TRBV7-6 to TRBJ2-1, with 13 bases fitting TRBD2. Looked up from germline, CDR1 is SGHVS and CDR2 is FNYEAQ. The trim removed 5 bases at V and 9 bases at J, leaving 7 bases unmatched. This CDR3 spans 15 amino acids. As DNA, the CDR3 is TGTGCCAGCAGCAGACTAGCGGGAGGAGATGGTGAGCAGTTCTTC. This translates into CASSRLAGGDGEQFF.

This clonotype showed up many times. The chain combines TRBV12-3 or TRBV12-4 with TRBJ1-2, with 9 bases aligning to TRBD1. Trimming cost V 2 bases and J 6 bases; bases outside gene matches: 7. This CDR3 has 15 residues. The CDR3 sequence: CASSLITGGADGYTF. The CDR3 coding sequence is TGTGCCAGCAGTTTAATAACAGGGGGCGCCGATGGCTACACCTTC.

This clonotype came up many times. The rearrangement uses TRBV6-1 and TRBJ1-1, with 8 bases lining up with TRBD1. Germline CDR1 is MNHNS and CDR2 is SASEGT. The CDR3 is 14 residues long. V gave up 1 base and J gave up 5 bases; unmatched junction bases: 3. The DNA for the CDR3 is TGTGCCAGCAGTGAAGAGGACAGGGTTACTGAAGCTTTCTTT. Protein: CASSEEDRVTEAFF.

This clonotype was seen a few times. This chain links TRBV5-1 with TRBJ2-3, with 8 bases matching TRBD2. The CDR3 is 14 amino acids. V shed 6 bases, J shed 4 bases, and the junction held 7 bases outside the gene matches. CDR1 SGHRS and CDR2 YFSETQ come from the germline V gene. The DNA of the CDR3 is TGCGCCAGCACGGTGGCGGGGGGTCCAGATACGCAGTATTTT. Amino acid sequence: CASTVAGGPDTQYF.

This chain links TRBV4-3 with TRBJ2-7; the match to TRBD2 covers 11 bases. The CDR3 loop spans 16 amino acids. Germline CDR1 and CDR2: LGHNA and YSLEER. V was clipped by 3 bases and J by 2 bases; unmatched bases: 6. Here the CDR3 reads CASSHGLTSGAYEQYF. The CDR3 region has the DNA TGCGCCAGCAGCCATGGACTGACTAGCGGGGCCTACGAGCAGTACTTC.

This clonotype has a count of ten or more. V gene TRBV28 combines with J gene TRBJ1-2; possibly TRBD1 for D (6 bases). Per the germline V gene, CDR1 is MDHEN and CDR2 is SYDVKM. The CDR3 runs to 15 residues. V lost 2 bases, J lost 2 bases, and 12 bases lay in between. This chain's CDR3 is CASSLVGAGNYGYTF. The CDR3 DNA sequence: TGTGCCAGCAGTTTAGTGGGGGCGGGAAACTATGGCTACACCTTC.

This clonotype was recorded at least ten times. This chain uses TRBV20-1 with TRBJ2-5, with D possibly TRBD1 on 6 matching bases. Germline loops: CDR1 DFQATT, CDR2 SNEGSKA (reference sequence). V was pared by 0 bases and J by 2 bases, with 10 bases between. CDR3 length equals 14 residues. CDR3 bases: TGCAGTGCTAGAGAGGGGGCAGCGCAAGAGACCCAGTACTTC. Protein: CSAREGAAQETQYF.

A few counts support this clonotype. This rearrangement joins TRBV7-2 to TRBJ2-5, with 7 positions matching TRBD2. From germline, CDR1 is SGHTA and CDR2 FQGNSA. With 5 bases clipped from V and 1 base from J, the junction kept 7 bases outside the gene matches. The CDR3 spans 15 residues. CDR3 coding DNA: TGTGCCAGCAGCCCGTCGGGACTATCCCAAGAGACCCAGTACTTC. Amino acids: CASSPSGLSQETQYF.

This clonotype was seen repeatedly, ten times or more. The CDR3 bases are TGCAGTCTGTTGGGGGTTGATGGCGAGCAGTACTTC. It codes for CSLLGVDGEQYF. V is TRBV20-1 and J is TRBJ2-7, with D perhaps TRBD1 or TRBD2 (5 bases each). The CDR3 spans 12 residues. Trimming pared 8 bases from V and 6 bases from J, leaving 17 bases between. Germline CDR1 and CDR2: DFQATT and SNEGSKA (reference sequence).

This clonotype has ten or more counts. V gene TRBV7-9 combines with J gene TRBJ2-1; 14 bases line up with TRBD2. Germline CDR1 and CDR2: SEHNR and FQNEAQ (reference sequence). The V and J ends lost 1 base and 7 bases, in that order; junction bases with no gene match: 3. The CDR3 is made up of 16 amino acids. CDR3 coding DNA: TGTGCCAGCAGCTTAGAGGGACTAGCGGGAGCGAATGAGCAGTTCTTC. Translation: CASSLEGLAGANEQFF.

This clonotype has just a few counts. CDR3: CSAPSQVMNTEAFF. In DNA form, the CDR3 reads TGCAGTGCTCCCTCCCAGGTAATGAACACTGAAGCTTTCTTT. The chain uses TRBV20-1 and TRBJ1-1; D remains unclear. Germline values: CDR1 DFQATT, CDR2 SNEGSKA (reference sequence). V was trimmed by 5 bases and J by 0 bases, leaving 13 bases between them. The CDR3 covers 14 residues.

In its sample, this clonotype was seen many times. One junction end does not reproduce the germline sequence, and a read error may be involved. In nucleotides, the CDR3 is TGTGCCAGCAGTTTCTCTCAGGGGAAGAAAGACTTC. This encodes CASSFSQGKKDF. The chain joins TRBV28 to TRBJ2-7; TRBD1 is a possible D gene (6 bases). The CDR3 is made up of 12 amino acids. Germline V gene sequence: CDR1 MDHEN, CDR2 SYDVKM.

The gene calls are TRBV29-1 and TRBJ1-2; a weak D match, TRBD1 (5 bases). V lost 2 bases and J lost 7, with 11 bases in between. Germline CDR1 is SQVTM and CDR2 is ANQGSEA. This CDR3 contains 12 residues. CDR3 sequence: CSVESQGGGYTF. As DNA, the CDR3 is TGCAGCGTTGAAAGTCAGGGAGGTGGCTACACCTTC.

This clonotype was counted at least ten times. The V gene is TRBV5-1, the J gene TRBJ2-2; tentatively, D is TRBD1 (6 bases). V lost 10 bases and J lost 1, with 11 bases in between. The CDR3 length is 13 residues. Germline V lookup: CDR1 SGHRS, CDR2 YFSETQ. Written as DNA, the CDR3 is TGCGCCGGCAAACAGGGGAACACCGGGGAGCTGTTTTTT. Translation gives CAGKQGNTGELFF.

The chain combines TRBV5-6 with TRBJ2-1, with D possibly being TRBD2 (6 bases). Germline-derived CDR1 and CDR2 are SGHDT and YYEEEE. The CDR3 consists of 17 residues. Between the trimmed V and J ends, which lost 4 bases and 2 bases, there was a span of 19 bases. CDR3 DNA sequence: TGTGCCAGCAGCACAATGGGAAAGGGGACTGCCTACAATGAGCAGTTCTTC. This codes for CASSTMGKGTAYNEQFF.

Concerning this clonotype: A read error may explain this, as a much larger clone is one base away. The chain has TRBV27 and TRBJ2-6; D may correspond to TRBD1 or TRBD2 (5 bases each). The CDR3 sequence is 14 residues long. In germline, CDR1 is MNHEY, CDR2 SMNVEV (reference sequence). The CDR3 DNA sequence: TGTGCCAGCACCCGAAATTCCGGGGCCAACGTCCCGACTTTC. Protein sequence: CASTRNSGANVPTF. Variable domain in full (rest from reference TRBV27 and TRBJ2-6): EAQVTQNPRYLITVTGKKLTVTCSQNMNHEYMSWYRQDPGLGLRQIYYSMNVEVTDKGDVPEGYKVSRKEKRNFPLILESPSPNQTSLYFCASTRNSGANVPTFGAGSRLTVL.

This clonotype was detected ten times or more. The CDR3 sequence is CASSLGDRRAETQYF. The CDR3 region has the DNA TGTGCCAGCAGTTTAGGGGACAGGCGGGCGGAGACCCAGTACTTC. The chain has TRBV12-3 or TRBV12-4 and TRBJ2-5; 8 bases match TRBD1. The CDR3 is 15 residues long. V lost 1 base to trimming and J lost 5 bases; unmatched junction nucleotides: 6.

This clonotype was seen many times. This rearrangement joins TRBV24-1 to TRBJ2-7; D possibly corresponds to TRBD1 (6 bases). The CDR3 is 14 residues long. Germline values: CDR1 KGHDR, CDR2 SFDVKD. Trimming stripped 11 bases from V and 3 bases from J, with 19 bases between. The CDR3 spells CASKPQGNGYEQYF. As DNA, the CDR3 is TGTGCCAGTAAACCGCAGGGGAACGGCTACGAGCAGTACTTC.

There are a few counts of this clonotype. The chain combines TRBV29-1 with TRBJ1-1; a possible D gene is TRBD1 (6 bases). V gave up 6 bases and J gave up 7 bases, with 15 bases separating them. The CDR3 length is 12 residues. CDR1 SQVTM and CDR2 ANQGSEA come from the germline V gene. This chain's CDR3 is CSVGTLYSEAFF. The CDR3 region has the DNA TGCAGCGTAGGGACACTCTATAGTGAAGCTTTCTTT.

This clonotype was seen many times. The genes are TRBV5-1 and TRBJ2-1; 9 bases are a match to TRBD1. There are 15 residues in the CDR3. The germline V gene encodes CDR1 SGHRS and CDR2 YFSETQ. J lost 3 bases, V lost 3 bases, and 4 bases had no gene match. The CDR3 nucleotides are TGCGCCAGCAGCTCCGGGACAGGGATCTACAATGAGCAGTTCTTC. This gives the protein CASSSGTGIYNEQFF.

This clonotype has only a few counts. This chain links TRBV7-3 with TRBJ2-7; TRBD1 or TRBD2 may be the D gene (5 bases each). Per germline, CDR1 SGHTA and CDR2 FQGTGA. The CDR3 loop spans 15 amino acids. V was cut by 4 bases and J by 4 bases, with 17 bases left in between. CDR3 region: CASSSYRGAAYEQYF. In nucleotides, the CDR3 is TGTGCCAGCAGCTCATACCGGGGCGCCGCTTACGAGCAGTACTTC.